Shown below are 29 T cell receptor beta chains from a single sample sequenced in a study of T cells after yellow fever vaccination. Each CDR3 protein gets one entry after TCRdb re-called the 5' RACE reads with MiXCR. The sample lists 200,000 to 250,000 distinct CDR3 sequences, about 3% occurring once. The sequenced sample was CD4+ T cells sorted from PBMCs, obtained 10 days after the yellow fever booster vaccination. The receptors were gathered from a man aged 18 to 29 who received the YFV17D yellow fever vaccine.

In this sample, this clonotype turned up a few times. As DNA, the CDR3 is TGTGCCAGCTCACCAATTAATATGAACACTGAAGCTTTCTTT. Its protein is CASSPINMNTEAFF. J is TRBJ1-1 and V is TRBV18; D remains ambiguous. CDR1 is KGHSH, CDR2 LQKENI, per germline. This CDR3 contains 14 residues. V gave up 2 bases and J gave up 0 bases, with 7 bases separating them.

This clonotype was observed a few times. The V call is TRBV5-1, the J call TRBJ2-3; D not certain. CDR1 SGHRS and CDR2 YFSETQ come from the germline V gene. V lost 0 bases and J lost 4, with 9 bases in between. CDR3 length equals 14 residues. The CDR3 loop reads CASSLGGLADTQYF. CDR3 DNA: TGCGCCAGCAGCTTGGGGGGTCTCGCAGATACGCAGTATTTT.

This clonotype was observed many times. The CDR3: CASSQNSGFRDEQYF. The DNA of the CDR3 is TGTGCCAGCAGCCAAAATTCAGGTTTCAGGGACGAGCAGTACTTC. The chain links TRBV3-2 to TRBJ2-7; TRBD1 reflects the table's D call only, with no check against the DNA. TRBV3-2 is assigned pseudogene status. The length of the CDR3 is 15 residues.

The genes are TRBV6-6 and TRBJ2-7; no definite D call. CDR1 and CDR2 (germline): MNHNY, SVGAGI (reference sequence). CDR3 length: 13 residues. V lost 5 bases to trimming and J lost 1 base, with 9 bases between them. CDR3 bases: TGTGCCAGCAGTCCGCACGGTTCCTACGAGCAGTACGTC. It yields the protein CASSPHGSYEQYV.

The CDR3 loop reads CASSQDFSVVATENNEQFF. Written as DNA, the CDR3 is TGCGCCAGCAGCCAAGATTTCTCGGTTGTCGCGACCGAAAACAATGAGCAGTTCTTC. J is TRBJ2-1 and V is TRBV4-1, with D hard to call. This CDR3 is 19 amino acids long. V lost 0 bases, J lost 5 bases, and 23 bases lay in between. Looked up from germline, CDR1 is MGHRA and CDR2 is YSYEKL.

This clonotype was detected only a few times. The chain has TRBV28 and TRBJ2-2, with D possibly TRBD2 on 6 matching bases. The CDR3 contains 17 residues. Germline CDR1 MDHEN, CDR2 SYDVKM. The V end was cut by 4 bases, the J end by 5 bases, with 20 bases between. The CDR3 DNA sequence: TGTGCCAGCAGTTCCCTAGCGACGGGTACCGTGACCGGGGAGCTGTTTTTT. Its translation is CASSSLATGTVTGELFF.

The CDR3 DNA sequence: TGTGCCAGCAGCCCGACTAGCGGCTTAGAGCAGTTCTTC. Protein product: CASSPTSGLEQFF. The rearrangement uses TRBV7-9 and TRBJ2-1; 9 nucleotides line up with TRBD2. Trimming took 5 bases from V and 10 from J; bases not matched to a gene: 6. The CDR3 has 13 residues. In germline, CDR1 is SEHNR, CDR2 FQNEAQ (reference sequence).

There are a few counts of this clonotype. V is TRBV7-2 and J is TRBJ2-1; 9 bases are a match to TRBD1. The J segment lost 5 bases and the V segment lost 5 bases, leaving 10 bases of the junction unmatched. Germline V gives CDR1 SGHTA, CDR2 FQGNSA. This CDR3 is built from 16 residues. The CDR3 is CASSRGWWDRDNEQFF. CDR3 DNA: TGTGCCAGCAGCCGGGGGTGGTGGGACAGGGACAATGAGCAGTTCTTC.

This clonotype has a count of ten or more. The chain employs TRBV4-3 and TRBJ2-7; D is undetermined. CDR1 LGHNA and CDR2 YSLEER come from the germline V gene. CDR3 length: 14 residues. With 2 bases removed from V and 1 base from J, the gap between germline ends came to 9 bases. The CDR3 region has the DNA TGCGCCAGCAGCCAAAGGACGGGTTCCTACGAGCAGTACTTC. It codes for CASSQRTGSYEQYF.

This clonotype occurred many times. In nucleotides, the CDR3 is TGTGCTAGACAGGGCCCAGAAGAGACCCAGTACTTC. As protein: CARQGPEETQYF. The rearrangement joins TRBV12-5 to TRBJ2-5; D may be TRBD1 (6 bases). This CDR3 spans 12 amino acids. V was cut by 9 bases and J by 3 bases, with 11 bases left in between. Germline-derived CDR1 and CDR2 are LGHNT and FRNRAP.

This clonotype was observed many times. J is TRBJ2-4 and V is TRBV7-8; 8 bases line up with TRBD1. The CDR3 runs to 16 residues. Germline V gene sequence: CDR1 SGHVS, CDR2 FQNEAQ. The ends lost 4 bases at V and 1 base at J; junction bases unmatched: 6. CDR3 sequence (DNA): TGTGCCAGCAGCTCAGGGGGCGACCCTGCCAAAAACATTCAGTACTTC. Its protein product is CASSSGGDPAKNIQYF.

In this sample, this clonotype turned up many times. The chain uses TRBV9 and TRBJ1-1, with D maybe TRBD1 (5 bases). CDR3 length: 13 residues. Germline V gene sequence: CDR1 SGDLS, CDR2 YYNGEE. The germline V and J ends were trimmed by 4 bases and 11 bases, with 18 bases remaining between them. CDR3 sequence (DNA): TGTGCCAGCAGCCCCGGGGGTCGGGGAGGTGCTTTCTTT. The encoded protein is CASSPGGRGGAFF.

The CDR3 loop reads CASRQGPLLRDTEAFF. CDR3 bases: TGTGCCAGCCGACAGGGTCCCCTACTTCGAGACACTGAAGCTTTCTTT. This chain uses TRBV6-2 or TRBV6-3 with TRBJ1-1; 7 nucleotides align to TRBD1. Germline V CDR1 and CDR2: MNHEY, SVGEGT. The CDR3 covers 16 residues. The ends lost 8 bases at V and 3 bases at J; junction bases unmatched: 15.

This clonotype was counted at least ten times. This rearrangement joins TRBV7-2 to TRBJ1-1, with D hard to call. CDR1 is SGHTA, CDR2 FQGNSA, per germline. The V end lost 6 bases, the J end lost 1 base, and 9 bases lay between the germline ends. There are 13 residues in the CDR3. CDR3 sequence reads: CASSLNRNTEAFF. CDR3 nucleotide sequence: TGTGCCAGCAGTTTAAATCGGAACACTGAAGCTTTCTTT.

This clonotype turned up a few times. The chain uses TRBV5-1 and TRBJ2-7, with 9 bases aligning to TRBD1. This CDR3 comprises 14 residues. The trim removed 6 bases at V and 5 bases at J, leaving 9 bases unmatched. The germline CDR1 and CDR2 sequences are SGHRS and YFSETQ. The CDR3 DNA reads TGCGCCAGCATGCCGGGACAGGGCATCGACGAGCAGTACTTC. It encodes CASMPGQGIDEQYF.

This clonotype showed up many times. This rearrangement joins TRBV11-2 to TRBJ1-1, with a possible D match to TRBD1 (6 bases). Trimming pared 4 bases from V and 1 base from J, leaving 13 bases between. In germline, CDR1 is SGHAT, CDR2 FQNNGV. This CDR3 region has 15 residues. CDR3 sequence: CASSSAKQGNTEAFF. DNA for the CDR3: TGTGCCAGCAGCTCCGCGAAACAGGGGAACACTGAAGCTTTCTTT.

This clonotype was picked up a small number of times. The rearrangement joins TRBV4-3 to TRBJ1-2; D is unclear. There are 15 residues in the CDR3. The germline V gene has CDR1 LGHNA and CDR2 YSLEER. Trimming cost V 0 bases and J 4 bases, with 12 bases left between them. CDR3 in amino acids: CASSQEGPNSYGYTF. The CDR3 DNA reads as TGCGCCAGCAGCCAAGAAGGGCCGAACAGCTATGGCTACACCTTC.

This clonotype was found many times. In DNA form, the CDR3 reads TGTGCCAGCAGCCTTAGCGGGGGCCTGCAAGAGACCCAGTACTTC. It codes for CASSLSGGLQETQYF. The gene calls are TRBV7-7 and TRBJ2-5; 9 bases are a match to TRBD2. V dropped 5 bases and J dropped 2; count of bases not matched to a gene: 6. Germline CDR1 reads SSHAT; CDR2 reads FNYEAQ (reference sequence). The length of the CDR3 is 15 residues.

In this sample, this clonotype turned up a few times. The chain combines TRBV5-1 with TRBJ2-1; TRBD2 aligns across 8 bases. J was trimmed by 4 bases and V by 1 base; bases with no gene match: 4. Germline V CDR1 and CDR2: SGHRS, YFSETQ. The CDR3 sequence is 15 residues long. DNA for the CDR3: TGCGCCAGCAGCTTGTTGGGACTAGAGTACAATGAGCAGTTCTTC. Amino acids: CASSLLGLEYNEQFF.

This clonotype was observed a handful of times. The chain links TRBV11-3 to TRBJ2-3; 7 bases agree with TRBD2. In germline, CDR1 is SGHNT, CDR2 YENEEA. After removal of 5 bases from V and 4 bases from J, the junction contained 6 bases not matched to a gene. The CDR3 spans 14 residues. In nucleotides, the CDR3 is TGTGCCAGCAGCCAAGGAGGGAGGGCAGATACGCAGTATTTT. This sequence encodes CASSQGGRADTQYF.

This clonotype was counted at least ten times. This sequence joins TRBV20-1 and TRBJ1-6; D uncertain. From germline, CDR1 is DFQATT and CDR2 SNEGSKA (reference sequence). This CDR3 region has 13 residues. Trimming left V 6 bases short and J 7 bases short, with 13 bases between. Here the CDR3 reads CSAPGIGNSPLHF. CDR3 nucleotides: TGCAGTGCCCCCGGTATCGGGAATTCACCCCTCCACTTT.

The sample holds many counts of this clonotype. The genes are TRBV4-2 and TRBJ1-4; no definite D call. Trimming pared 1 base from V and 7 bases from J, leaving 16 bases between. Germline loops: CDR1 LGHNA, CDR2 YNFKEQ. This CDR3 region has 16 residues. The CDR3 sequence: CASSQGGNWEGEKLFF. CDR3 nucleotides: TGTGCCAGCAGCCAAGGTGGGAACTGGGAGGGTGAAAAACTGTTTTTT.

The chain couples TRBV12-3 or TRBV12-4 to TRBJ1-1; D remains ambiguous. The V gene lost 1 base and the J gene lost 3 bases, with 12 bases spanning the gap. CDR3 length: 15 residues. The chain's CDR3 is CASSLGSGEYTEAFF. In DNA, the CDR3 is TGTGCCAGCAGTTTAGGTTCTGGGGAATACACTGAAGCTTTCTTT.

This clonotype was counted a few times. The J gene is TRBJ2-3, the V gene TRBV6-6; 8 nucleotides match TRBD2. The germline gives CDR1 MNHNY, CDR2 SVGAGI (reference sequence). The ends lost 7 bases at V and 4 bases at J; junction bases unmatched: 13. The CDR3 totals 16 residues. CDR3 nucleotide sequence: TGTGCCAGCACCCGATCCGGGACTAGAGTTTCAGATACGCAGTATTTT. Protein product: CASTRSGTRVSDTQYF.

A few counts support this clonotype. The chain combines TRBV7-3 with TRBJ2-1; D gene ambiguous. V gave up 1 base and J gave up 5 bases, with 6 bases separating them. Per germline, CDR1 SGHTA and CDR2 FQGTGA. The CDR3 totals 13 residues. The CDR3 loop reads CASSLIVHNEQFF. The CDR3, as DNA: TGTGCCAGCAGCTTAATCGTACACAATGAGCAGTTCTTC.

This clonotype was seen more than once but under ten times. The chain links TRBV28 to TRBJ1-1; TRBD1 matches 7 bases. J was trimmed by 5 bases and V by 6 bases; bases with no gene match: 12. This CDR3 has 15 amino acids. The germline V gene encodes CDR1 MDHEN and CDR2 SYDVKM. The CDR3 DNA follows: TGTGCCAGCAGACAGGGGAATTCGGATTGGACTGAAGCTTTCTTT. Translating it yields CASRQGNSDWTEAFF. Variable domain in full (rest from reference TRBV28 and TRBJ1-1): DVKVTQSSRYLVKRTGEKVFLECVQDMDHENMFWYRQDPGLGLRLIYFSYDVKMKEKGDIPEGYSVSREKKERFSLILESASTNQTSMYLCASRQGNSDWTEAFFGQGTRLTVV.

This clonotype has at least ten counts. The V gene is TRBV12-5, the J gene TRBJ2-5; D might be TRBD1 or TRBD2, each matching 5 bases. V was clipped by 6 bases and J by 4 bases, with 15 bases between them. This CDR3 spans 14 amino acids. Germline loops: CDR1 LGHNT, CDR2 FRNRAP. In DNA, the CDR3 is TGTGCTAGTGGCCAGGGAATCCGGGGAGAGACCCAGTACTTC. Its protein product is CASGQGIRGETQYF.

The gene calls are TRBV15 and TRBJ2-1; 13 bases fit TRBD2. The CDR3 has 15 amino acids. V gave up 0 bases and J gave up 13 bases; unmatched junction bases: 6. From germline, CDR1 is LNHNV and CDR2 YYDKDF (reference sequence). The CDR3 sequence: CATSRDTSGGASQFF. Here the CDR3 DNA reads TGTGCCACCAGCAGAGACACTAGCGGGGGGGCTTCCCAGTTCTTC.

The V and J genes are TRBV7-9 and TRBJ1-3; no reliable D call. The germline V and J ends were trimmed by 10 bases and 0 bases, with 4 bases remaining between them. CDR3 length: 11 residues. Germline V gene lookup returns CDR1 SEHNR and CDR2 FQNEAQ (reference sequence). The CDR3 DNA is TGTGCCACACTCTCTGGAAACACCATATATTTT. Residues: CATLSGNTIYF.